Listed here are 29 T cell receptor beta chains from one sample, sequenced in a study of T cell changes during pregnancy in multiple sclerosis. The method was immunoSEQ multiplex PCR; TCRdb's version includes in-frame clones alone and lacks a portion of them. The table records around 69,000 clones, approximately 94% of them present only once. The sequenced sample was peripheral blood, obtained in the third trimester of pregnancy. The receptors were sampled from a female donor with multiple sclerosis, enrolled in a pregnancy study.

This clone has a count of ten or more. The V call is TRBV7-9, the J call TRBJ1-2; D gene ambiguous. The CDR3 consists of 12 residues. The V gene lost 1 base and the J gene lost 7 bases, with 7 bases spanning the gap. Germline CDR1 is SEHNR and CDR2 is FQNEAQ (reference sequence). The CDR3, as DNA: TGTGCCAGCAGCTTAGGAGGCACTGGCTACACCTTC. Translation: CASSLGGTGYTF.

The chain couples TRBV10-2 to TRBJ2-7; 15 nucleotides match TRBD2. The V gene's germline CDR1 is WSHSY and CDR2 SAAADI. V gave up 5 bases and J gave up 3 bases; unmatched junction bases: 8. The CDR3 spans 17 residues. The CDR3 protein is CASSRTSGRAGSYEQYF. The CDR3 coding sequence is TGCGCCAGCAGTCGGACTAGCGGGAGGGCCGGGAGCTACGAGCAGTACTTC.

This sequence joins TRBV10-3 and TRBJ1-2; weak D call: TRBD1 (5 bases). Trimming removed 4 bases at V and 0 bases at J, with 9 bases between. The CDR3 loop spans 14 amino acids. Germline values: CDR1 ENHRY, CDR2 SYGVKD. The CDR3 DNA follows: TGTGCCATCAGTGGACAGATAGCTAACTATGGCTACACCTTC. As protein: CAISGQIANYGYTF.

This chain joins TRBV19 and TRBJ2-2; a possible D gene is TRBD1 (5 bases). From germline, CDR1 is LNHDA and CDR2 SQIVND (reference sequence). This CDR3 has 13 residues. V gave up 7 bases and J gave up 5 bases, with 11 bases separating them. CDR3 region: CASIPQGTGELFF. The CDR3 DNA sequence: TGTGCCAGTATTCCTCAGGGTACCGGGGAGCTGTTTTTT.

The J gene is TRBJ1-1, the V gene TRBV28; possibly TRBD1 for D (6 bases). CDR1 MDHEN and CDR2 SYDVKM come from the germline V gene. CDR3 size: 14 residues. Trimming left V 6 bases short and J 4 bases short, with 15 bases between. CDR3 DNA: TGTGCCAGCAGACGATCAGGGGTCGTCACTGAAGCTTTCTTT. Translation gives CASRRSGVVTEAFF.

V and J are TRBV5-1 and TRBJ2-7, with 8 bases matching TRBD2. CDR1 and CDR2 from the germline V gene are SGHRS and YFSETQ. The junction had 7 bases not matched to a gene; V was cut back by 1 base and J by 1 base. This CDR3 contains 16 residues. This CDR3 reads CASSLNPGGPSYEQYF. DNA for the CDR3: TGCGCCAGCAGCTTGAATCCGGGAGGGCCTTCCTACGAGCAGTACTTC.

This clone was observed a single time. Here the CDR3 DNA reads TGTGCCAGCTCACCAGGACTAGCGGGAGTCGGTGAGCAGTTCTTC. Translating gives CASSPGLAGVGEQFF. This chain joins TRBV18 and TRBJ2-1; 13 bases are a match to TRBD2. This CDR3 is built from 15 residues. J gave up 9 bases and V 2 bases, and 4 bases lay outside the gene matches. Germline loops: CDR1 KGHSH, CDR2 LQKENI.

J is TRBJ1-1 and V is TRBV19, with 8 nucleotides matching TRBD1. After removal of 6 bases from V and 6 bases from J, the junction contained 9 bases not matched to a gene. There are 14 residues in the CDR3. In germline, CDR1 is LNHDA, CDR2 SQIVND (reference sequence). CDR3: CASSRPGQGPEAFF. The CDR3 DNA is TGTGCCAGTAGCCGACCTGGACAGGGACCTGAAGCTTTCTTT. Based on the CDR3 plus reference TRBV19 and TRBJ1-1, the full variable domain is DGGITQSPKYLFRKEGQNVTLSCEQNLNHDAMYWYRQDPGQGLRLIYYSQIVNDFQKGDIAEGYSVSREKKESFPLTVTSAQKNPTAFYLCASSRPGQGPEAFFGQGTRLTVV.

This clone was picked up one time. The chain uses TRBV19 and TRBJ2-7; TRBD1 matches 10 bases. In germline, CDR1 is LNHDA, CDR2 SQIVND (reference sequence). This CDR3 region has 15 residues. The ends lost 7 bases at V and 3 bases at J; junction bases unmatched: 9. CDR3 nucleotides: TGTGCCAGTACCCCCGGACAGGGGGAACTCTACGAGCAGTACTTC. This translates into CASTPGQGELYEQYF.

The chain employs TRBV28 and TRBJ1-2; 11 nucleotides align to TRBD1. With 5 bases clipped from V and 4 bases from J, the junction kept 3 bases outside the gene matches. In germline, CDR1 is MDHEN, CDR2 SYDVKM. The CDR3 has 14 amino acids. CDR3 nucleotide sequence: TGTGCCAGCAGTGGGACAGGGGGAGCCTATGGCTACACCTTC. The encoded protein is CASSGTGGAYGYTF.

The chain employs TRBV5-4 and TRBJ1-2, with TRBD1 matching over 9 bases. The CDR3 covers 19 residues. Trimming took 4 bases from V and 4 from J; bases not matched to a gene: 20. In germline, CDR1 is SGHNT, CDR2 YYREEE (reference sequence). The CDR3 spells CASSPRWVVGTGIPYGYTF. DNA for the CDR3: TGTGCCAGCAGCCCTCGGTGGGTTGTAGGGACAGGGATCCCCTATGGCTACACCTTC. Combining the CDR3 with reference TRBV5-4 and TRBJ1-2 gives the whole variable domain ETGVTQSPTHLIKTRGQQVTLRCSSQSGHNTVSWYQQALGQGPQFIFQYYREEENGRGNFPPRFSGLQFPNYSSELNVNALELDDSALYLCASSPRWVVGTGIPYGYTFGSGTRLTVV.

V usage is TRBV2 and J usage is TRBJ2-7; maybe TRBD1 (5 bases). Trimming shortened V by 4 bases and J by 0 bases, and 10 bases separated the two germline ends. CDR1 is SNHLY and CDR2 is FYNNEI in the germline V gene. The CDR3 runs to 14 residues. CDR3 nucleotides: TGTGCCAGCAGTGCGACAGCCCTCTCCTACGAGCAGTACTTC. Amino acids: CASSATALSYEQYF. The complete variable domain, with remaining parts taken from reference TRBV2 and TRBJ2-7, reads EPEVTQTPSHQVTQMGQEVILRCVPISNHLYFYWYRQILGQKVEFLVSFYNNEISEKSEIFDDQFSVERPDGSNFTLKIRSTKLEDSAMYFCASSATALSYEQYFGPGTRLTVT.

The chain joins TRBV2 to TRBJ1-5; a possible D gene is TRBD1 (5 bases). V lost 5 bases and J 0 bases, leaving 8 bases between the germline ends. This CDR3 contains 14 residues. CDR1 and CDR2 from the germline V gene are SNHLY and FYNNEI. CDR3: CASSRDFSNQPQHF. In DNA form, the CDR3 reads TGTGCCAGCAGTCGGGACTTTAGCAATCAGCCCCAGCATTTT. The full variable domain, its missing parts supplied by reference TRBV2 and TRBJ1-5, is EPEVTQTPSHQVTQMGQEVILRCVPISNHLYFYWYRQILGQKVEFLVSFYNNEISEKSEIFDDQFSVERPDGSNFTLKIRSTKLEDSAMYFCASSRDFSNQPQHFGDGTRLSIL.

This rearrangement joins TRBV5-6 to TRBJ2-1; 16 bases agree with TRBD2. After removal of 4 bases from V and 9 bases from J, the junction contained 7 bases not matched to a gene. This CDR3 contains 16 residues. CDR1 and CDR2 from the germline V gene are SGHDT and YYEEEE. CDR3 bases: TGTGCCAGCAGCCTGGGACTAGCGGGAGGGACTATTGAGCAGTTCTTC. It specifies CASSLGLAGGTIEQFF.

The CDR3 DNA reads as TGTGCCAGCAGTCCGGAGACAGATTATAGCAATCAGCCCCAGCATTTT. Its protein product is CASSPETDYSNQPQHF. V and J are TRBV28 and TRBJ1-5, with D possibly being TRBD1 (5 bases). The CDR3 runs 16 residues. Trimming took off 5 bases at V and 0 bases at J, with 14 bases between the two ends. CDR1 and CDR2 (germline): MDHEN, SYDVKM.

The chain recombines TRBV7-2 with TRBJ2-6; 10 bases map to TRBD1. V dropped 6 bases and J dropped 1; count of bases not matched to a gene: 6. CDR1 SGHTA and CDR2 FQGNSA come from the germline V gene. The CDR3 covers 17 residues. The CDR3 DNA reads TGTGCCAGCAGGGGGCGGGACAGGGGTTCTGGGGCCAACGTCCTGACTTTC. Protein sequence: CASRGRDRGSGANVLTF.

V usage is TRBV5-1 and J usage is TRBJ2-5, with 10 positions matching TRBD2. This CDR3 has 14 residues. J was trimmed by 3 bases and V by 5 bases; bases with no gene match: 4. The germline V gene encodes CDR1 SGHRS and CDR2 YFSETQ. The CDR3 here is CASRKGLAEETQYF. CDR3 sequence (DNA): TGCGCCAGCAGAAAAGGACTAGCGGAAGAGACCCAGTACTTC.

This clone appeared a single time. DNA for the CDR3: TGTGCCAGCAGCTTATGGTCGACAGGGGGCTTCAATGAGCAGTTCTTC. Amino acid sequence: CASSLWSTGGFNEQFF. V and J are TRBV7-9 and TRBJ2-1; TRBD1 matches 10 bases. Germline values: CDR1 SEHNR, CDR2 FQNEAQ (reference sequence). V was pared by 2 bases and J by 6 bases, with 7 bases of the junction left unmatched. The CDR3 is 16 amino acids.

V and J are TRBV27 and TRBJ2-2, with TRBD2 as a possible D gene (5 bases). From germline, CDR1 is MNHEY and CDR2 SMNVEV (reference sequence). The CDR3 has 15 amino acids. Deletions cut 3 bases from V and 0 bases from J, with 8 bases between. The CDR3 loop reads CASSFSGTNTGELFF. The CDR3, as DNA: TGTGCCAGCAGTTTTTCGGGGACGAACACCGGGGAGCTGTTTTTT.

The CDR3 region is CAAGTGPRANEKLFF. Here the CDR3 DNA reads TGCGCCGCCGGGACAGGGCCTAGGGCTAATGAAAAACTGTTTTTT. The gene calls are TRBV10-2 and TRBJ1-4; 9 bases fit TRBD1. V lost 11 bases, J lost 3 bases, and 10 bases stayed unmatched. Per the germline V gene, CDR1 is WSHSY and CDR2 is SAAADI. The CDR3 is made up of 15 amino acids.

V gene TRBV6-5 combines with J gene TRBJ2-2; a weak D match, TRBD1 (5 bases). Trimming left V 2 bases short and J 7 bases short, with 14 bases between. Germline lookup yields CDR1 MNHEY and CDR2 SVGAGI. The CDR3 totals 15 residues. CDR3 in DNA: TGTGCCAGCAGTTACGCTGACAGTCCCAGCGGGGAGCTGTTTTTT. Protein sequence: CASSYADSPSGELFF.

The rearrangement links TRBV7-2 to TRBJ1-5; D possibly corresponds to TRBD1 (5 bases). V lost 3 bases and J 7 bases, leaving 13 bases between the germline ends. Germline values: CDR1 SGHTA, CDR2 FQGNSA. The CDR3 is 14 residues long. The CDR3, as DNA: TGTGCCAGCAGCTTTGTAGGGGAGGAGCAGCCCCAGCATTTT. Its protein product is CASSFVGEEQPQHF.

The chain employs TRBV27 and TRBJ2-7; 8 bases are a match to TRBD2. The CDR3 covers 15 residues. The germline V gene has CDR1 MNHEY and CDR2 SMNVEV (reference sequence). The V and J ends lost 3 bases and 6 bases, in that order; junction bases with no gene match: 10. The CDR3 coding sequence is TGTGCCAGCAGTTTCGGGTCGGGAGGGCCAGGCGAGCAGTACTTC. This sequence encodes CASSFGSGGPGEQYF.

The genes are TRBV9 and TRBJ2-5, with 12 bases that match TRBD1. Germline V gene lookup returns CDR1 SGDLS and CDR2 YYNGEE. CDR3 size: 15 residues. V was pared by 4 bases and J by 6 bases, with 7 bases of the junction left unmatched. This chain's CDR3 is CASSLEGQGAKTQYF. As DNA, the CDR3 is TGTGCCAGCAGCCTAGAGGGACAGGGGGCGAAGACCCAGTACTTC.

This chain connects TRBV27 to TRBJ1-3; 10 bases are a match to TRBD1. The CDR3 covers 15 residues. The germline gives CDR1 MNHEY, CDR2 SMNVEV (reference sequence). Trimming took 5 bases from V and 4 from J; bases not matched to a gene: 5. The DNA for the CDR3 is TGTGCCAGCAGTCCGGGACAGGGGAAGGGAAACACCATATATTTT. It is translated as CASSPGQGKGNTIYF.

This sequence joins TRBV2 and TRBJ2-3; 10 nucleotides match TRBD2. After removal of 7 bases from V and 1 base from J, the junction contained 14 bases not matched to a gene. The CDR3 is made up of 18 amino acids. Per the germline V gene, CDR1 is SNHLY and CDR2 is FYNNEI. CDR3 DNA: TGTGCCAGCAAGGTGGGGCTAGCGGGAGTACTAGGCACAGATACGCAGTATTTT. It specifies CASKVGLAGVLGTDTQYF.

This chain uses TRBV6-5 with TRBJ2-2; D is perhaps TRBD2 (6 bases). Trimming took off 8 bases at V and 0 bases at J, with 7 bases between the two ends. Germline CDR1 reads MNHEY; CDR2 reads SVGAGI. The CDR3 is made up of 13 amino acids. This CDR3 is CASWDSNTGELFF. As DNA, the CDR3 is TGTGCCAGCTGGGACTCGAACACCGGGGAGCTGTTTTTT.

J is TRBJ2-1 and V is TRBV5-1, with D possibly TRBD1 on 7 matching bases. CDR1 and CDR2 (germline): SGHRS, YFSETQ. The length of the CDR3 is 19 residues. The V and J ends lost 4 bases and 6 bases respectively, with 29 bases between them. The CDR3: CASSPEGAASPGKFNEQFF. In nucleotides, the CDR3 is TGCGCCAGCAGCCCGGAGGGGGCAGCTAGCCCCGGGAAATTCAATGAGCAGTTCTTC.

This clone appeared many times. The sample contains more than one DNA sequence encoding this CDR3. CDR3 nucleotides: TGTGCCTGGAGTGGGGCGAGCACAGATACGCAGTATTTT. Translation: CAWSGASTDTQYF. V gene TRBV30 combines with J gene TRBJ2-3; D not certain. V lost 1 base, J lost 0 bases, and 5 bases lay in between. This CDR3 spans 13 amino acids. The germline gives CDR1 GTSNPN, CDR2 SVGIG (reference sequence). The variable domain in full, completed from reference TRBV30 and TRBJ2-3, reads SQTIHQWPATLVQPVGSPLSLECTVEGTSNPNLYWYRQAAGRGLQLLFYSVGIGQISSEVPQNLSASRPQDRQFILSSKKLLLSDSGFYLCAWSGASTDTQYFGPGTRLTVL.